The next 5 T cell receptor beta chains were all read from a single sample in a study of T cells after yellow fever vaccination (dated by TCRdb to the late 2010s). The treatment or condition label on this specimen signifies: live attenuated yellow fever vaccine strain. Libraries came from 5' RACE. The listed sequencing device is Illumina HiSeq 2500. Through fastp at Q25 and MiXCR, TCRdb rebuilt clones from the public reads, retaining in-frame beta chains. For every CDR3 protein sequence, its rows merge into one entry that carries the most common genes and DNA. This sample is represented by about 210,000 distinct CDR3 sequences; approximately 6.7% of them were singletons. The ten largest clones represent around 1% of the sample. This specimen was CD4+ T cells sorted from PBMCs, taken on the day of the yellow fever booster vaccination. These receptors all stem from a man younger than 45 who received the YFV17D yellow fever vaccine.

Ten or more counts support this clonotype. The rearrangement links TRBV7-3 to TRBJ2-1; 7 bases align to TRBD2. The germline gives CDR1 SGHTA, CDR2 FQGTGA. The CDR3 totals 16 residues. V lost 2 bases, J lost 4 bases, and 8 bases stayed unmatched. For the CDR3, the DNA is TGTGCCAGCAGCTTACGGGCGGGAGTTTCTTACAATGAGCAGTTCTTC. Its protein product is CASSLRAGVSYNEQFF.

This clonotype was counted only a few times. This chain connects TRBV19 to TRBJ2-7; TRBD1 matches at 8 bases. The J segment lost 5 bases and the V segment lost 4 bases, leaving 4 bases of the junction unmatched. The CDR3 consists of 13 residues. Germline CDR1 LNHDA, CDR2 SQIVND (reference sequence). Here the CDR3 reads CASSRTGPNEQYF. The CDR3, as DNA: TGTGCCAGTAGTAGGACAGGGCCGAACGAGCAGTACTTC. Using reference TRBV19 and TRBJ2-7 for the parts outside the CDR3, the full variable domain is DGGITQSPKYLFRKEGQNVTLSCEQNLNHDAMYWYRQDPGQGLRLIYYSQIVNDFQKGDIAEGYSVSREKKESFPLTVTSAQKNPTAFYLCASSRTGPNEQYFGPGTRLTVT.

This clonotype was observed at least ten times. V gene TRBV7-8 combines with J gene TRBJ2-1, with 13 bases fitting TRBD2. The trim removed 5 bases at V and 3 bases at J, leaving 13 bases unmatched. The CDR3 is 19 residues long. In germline, CDR1 is SGHVS, CDR2 FQNEAQ. The CDR3 bases are TGTGCCAGCAGCAAGGGCCCCCGGACTAGCGGGAGTGACTACAATGAGCAGTTCTTC. This sequence encodes CASSKGPRTSGSDYNEQFF.

This chain's CDR3 is CASSLARPTMNTEAFF. The CDR3 coding sequence is TGCGCCAGCAGCTTGGCCAGGCCAACCATGAACACTGAAGCTTTCTTT. This chain uses TRBV5-1 with TRBJ1-1, with D unresolved. The ends were cut back, 0 bases at V and 0 bases at J, with 12 bases in the middle. Germline V gene sequence: CDR1 SGHRS, CDR2 YFSETQ. This CDR3 region has 16 residues. Supplemented by reference TRBV5-1 and TRBJ1-1, the full variable domain reads KAGVTQTPRYLIKTRGQQVTLSCSPISGHRSVSWYQQTPGQGLQFLFEYFSETQRNKGNFPGRFSGRQFSNSRSEMNVSTLELGDSALYLCASSLARPTMNTEAFFGQGTRLTVV.

This clonotype was seen a few times. The V gene is TRBV6-1, the J gene TRBJ2-7; D assignment may be TRBD1 or TRBD2 (5 bases each). The CDR3 totals 14 residues. Trimming took 6 bases from V and 2 from J, leaving 14 bases between them. Per germline, CDR1 MNHNS and CDR2 SASEGT. The CDR3 DNA sequence: TGTGCCAGCAGAAGGCGAGGGGCCCCCTACGAGCAGTACTTC. The encoded protein is CASRRRGAPYEQYF.